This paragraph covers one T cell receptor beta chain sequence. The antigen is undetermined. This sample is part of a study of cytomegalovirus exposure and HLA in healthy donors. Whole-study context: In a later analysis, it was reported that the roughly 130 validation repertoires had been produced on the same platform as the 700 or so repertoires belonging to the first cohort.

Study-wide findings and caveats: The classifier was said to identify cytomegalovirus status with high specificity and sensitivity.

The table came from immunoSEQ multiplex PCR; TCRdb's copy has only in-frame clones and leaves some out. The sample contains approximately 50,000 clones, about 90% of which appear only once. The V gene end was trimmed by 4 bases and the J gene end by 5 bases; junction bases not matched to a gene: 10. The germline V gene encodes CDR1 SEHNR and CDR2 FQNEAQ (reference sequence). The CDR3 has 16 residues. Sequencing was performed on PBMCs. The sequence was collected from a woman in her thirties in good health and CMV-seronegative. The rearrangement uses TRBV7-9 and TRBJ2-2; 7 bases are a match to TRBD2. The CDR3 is CASSSQGGRITGELFF. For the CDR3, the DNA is TGTGCCAGCAGCTCCCAAGGCGGGAGAATAACCGGGGAGCTGTTTTTT.